This T cell receptor beta chain emerged from a study of metastatic and nonmetastatic thyroid tumors. Study information: The comparison covered peripheral blood and tumor or nodule tissue in malignant and benign thyroid patients. General study points: It was reportedly found that TCR beta diversity was significantly higher in malignant thyroid tumors than in benign nodules, a difference seen in both blood and tumor samples.

Germline V gene lookup returns CDR1 SNHLY and CDR2 FYNNEI. The CDR3 sequence is 14 residues long. Losses at the gene ends were 3 bases for V and 8 bases for J; bases not matched to a gene: 7. Authors' processing steps: It was from CDR3 differences across clinicopathological groups that a distant-metastasis classifier for papillary thyroid cancer was built. TCRdb recomputed clones from the PCR reads via MiXCR. Clone size and V and J calls follow TCRdb, not the original study. The data show fewer than 20,000 clones, approximately 29% seen once. As concerns this clone: The antigen remains unidentified. Since no conserved phenylalanine or tryptophan closes the CDR3, a read error is the likely cause.

None of the patients had undergone any treatment ahead of thyroid surgery. What was sequenced was tumor tissue. The source of this sequence is a male donor with papillary thyroid cancer or a benign thyroid nodule (not recorded which). Some clones in this sample may be carry-over from other donors' samples. The chain uses TRBV2 and TRBJ2-1; TRBD2 aligns across 7 bases. CDR3 coding DNA: TGTGCCAGCAGTGACGGGTCTAGCGGAGATGAGCAGTTCTGC. Translated, it gives CASSDGSSGDEQFC.